This entry lists 8 T cell receptor beta chains sequenced from one sample in a study of T cells in Graves' hyperthyroidism and ophthalmopathy. The CDR3 regions of TCR beta were amplified from RNA transcripts. RT-PCR in the first round (using the HTBI primer set) targeted the TCR CDR3. TCRdb reanalysed the multiplex PCR reads using MiXCR and keeps one entry per CDR3 protein. The table shows some 620,000 distinct CDR3 sequences, with under 20% occurring only once. Input material: blood. These receptors were taken from a woman aged 25 to 39 with Graves' hyperthyroidism.

There are a few counts of this clonotype. This sequence joins TRBV7-3 and TRBJ1-3; no clear D gene. V was pared by 5 bases and J by 1 base, with 12 bases between. The germline gives CDR1 SGHTA, CDR2 FQGTGA. CDR3 length: 15 residues. The DNA for the CDR3 is TGTGCCAGCAGCCTTGTGGCCCTTTCTGGAAACACCATATATTTT. This translates into CASSLVALSGNTIYF.

The chain links TRBV28 to TRBJ2-7; D may be TRBD1 (6 bases). V shed 3 bases and J shed 0 bases, with 12 bases lying between them. Germline CDR1 MDHEN, CDR2 SYDVKM. There are 15 residues in the CDR3. The CDR3 DNA reads as TGTGCCAGCAGTTTCAGGGGTCTTGCCTCCTACGAGCAGTACTTC. This gives the protein CASSFRGLASYEQYF. Full variable domain (outside the CDR3, taken from reference TRBV28 and TRBJ2-7): DVKVTQSSRYLVKRTGEKVFLECVQDMDHENMFWYRQDPGLGLRLIYFSYDVKMKEKGDIPEGYSVSREKKERFSLILESASTNQTSMYLCASSFRGLASYEQYFGPGTRLTVT.

This clonotype was found many times. This CDR3 reads CASSQYIYEQYF. CDR3 bases: TGTGCCAGCAGCCAATATATCTACGAGCAGTACTTC. The chain uses TRBV3-1 and TRBJ2-7; D unclear. The CDR3 covers 12 residues. V lost 2 bases and J lost 3, with 5 bases in between. CDR1 is LGHDT, CDR2 YNNKEL, per germline (reference sequence).

This clonotype was detected ten times or more. V gene TRBV28 combines with J gene TRBJ1-2, with D perhaps TRBD1 (6 bases). This CDR3 has 13 amino acids. In germline, CDR1 is MDHEN, CDR2 SYDVKM. Trimming shortened V by 6 bases and J by 5 bases, and 13 bases separated the two germline ends. CDR3: CASSTGFGYGYTF. CDR3 bases: TGTGCCAGCAGCACAGGGTTCGGGTATGGCTACACCTTC.

Many counts were recorded for this clonotype. The CDR3 loop is CASSLVGTTGEQYF. The CDR3 DNA reads as TGCGCCAGCAGCTTGGTGGGGACGACTGGGGAGCAGTACTTC. V gene TRBV5-1 combines with J gene TRBJ2-7; perhaps D is TRBD1 or TRBD2 (5 bases each). The ends were cut back, 0 bases at V and 7 bases at J, with 14 bases in the middle. The CDR3 loop spans 14 amino acids. Germline V lookup: CDR1 SGHRS, CDR2 YFSETQ.

This clonotype was counted at least ten times. The chain joins TRBV12-5 to TRBJ2-1; D not certain. The germline V gene encodes CDR1 LGHNT and CDR2 FRNRAP. Between the trimmed V and J ends, which lost 2 bases and 3 bases, there was a span of 8 bases. The CDR3 is 14 amino acids. CDR3 amino acids: CASGLSTNYNEQFF. As DNA, the CDR3 is TGTGCTAGTGGTTTGTCAACCAACTACAATGAGCAGTTCTTC.

This clonotype was observed at least ten times. V usage is TRBV24-1 and J usage is TRBJ2-1, with 7 bases that match TRBD2. The CDR3 is 17 residues long. Per germline, CDR1 KGHDR and CDR2 SFDVKD. V lost 4 bases and J lost 3; bases outside the gene matches: 11. For the CDR3, the DNA is TGTGCCACCAGTGACGGGATCCTAGCGGAGATCTACAATGAGCAGTTCTTC. Its protein product is CATSDGILAEIYNEQFF.

This clonotype was detected only a few times. This chain connects TRBV2 to TRBJ2-3; TRBD2 agrees at 8 bases. Germline V gene sequence: CDR1 SNHLY, CDR2 FYNNEI. The CDR3 has 15 residues. After removal of 5 bases from V and 7 bases from J, the junction contained 11 bases not matched to a gene. CDR3 sequence (DNA): TGTGCCAGCAGTCCAGGGAGCGGGAGTCTGAATACGCAGTATTTT. This codes for CASSPGSGSLNTQYF.